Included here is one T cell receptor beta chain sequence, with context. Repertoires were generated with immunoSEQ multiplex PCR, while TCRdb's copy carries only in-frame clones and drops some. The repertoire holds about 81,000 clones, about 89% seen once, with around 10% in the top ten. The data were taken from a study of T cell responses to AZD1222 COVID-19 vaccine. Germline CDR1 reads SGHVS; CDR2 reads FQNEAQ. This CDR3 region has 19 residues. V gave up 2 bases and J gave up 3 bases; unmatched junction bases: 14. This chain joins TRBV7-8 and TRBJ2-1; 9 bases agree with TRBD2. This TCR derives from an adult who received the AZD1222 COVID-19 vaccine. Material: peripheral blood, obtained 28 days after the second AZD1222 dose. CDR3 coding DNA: TGTGCCAGCAGCTTACTGCACCCCCTTGGACTAGCGCACTACAATGAGCAGTTCTTC. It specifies CASSLLHPLGLAHYNEQFF.